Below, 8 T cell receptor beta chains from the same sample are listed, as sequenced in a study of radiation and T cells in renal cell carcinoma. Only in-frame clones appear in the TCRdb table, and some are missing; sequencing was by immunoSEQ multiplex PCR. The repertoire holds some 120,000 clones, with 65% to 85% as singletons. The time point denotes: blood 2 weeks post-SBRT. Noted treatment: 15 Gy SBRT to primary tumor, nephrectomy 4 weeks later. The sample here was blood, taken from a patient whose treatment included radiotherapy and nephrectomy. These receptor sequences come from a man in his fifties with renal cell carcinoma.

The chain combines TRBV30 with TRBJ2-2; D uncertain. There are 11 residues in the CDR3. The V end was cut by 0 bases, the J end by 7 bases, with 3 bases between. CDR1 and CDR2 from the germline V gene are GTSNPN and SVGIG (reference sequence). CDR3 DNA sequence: TGTGCCTGGAGTGTATTCGGGGAGCTGTTTTTT. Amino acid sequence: CAWSVFGELFF.

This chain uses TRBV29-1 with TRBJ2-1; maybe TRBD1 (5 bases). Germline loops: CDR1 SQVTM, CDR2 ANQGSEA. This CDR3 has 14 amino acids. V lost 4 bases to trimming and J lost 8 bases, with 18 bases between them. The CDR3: CSVVKRQPFDEQFF. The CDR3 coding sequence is TGCAGCGTTGTAAAGAGACAGCCGTTTGATGAGCAGTTCTTC.

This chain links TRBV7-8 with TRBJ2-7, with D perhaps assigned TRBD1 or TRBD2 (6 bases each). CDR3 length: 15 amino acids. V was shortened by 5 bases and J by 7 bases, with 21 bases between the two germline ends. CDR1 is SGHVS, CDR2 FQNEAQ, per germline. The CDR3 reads CASSPMPGAAGEQYF. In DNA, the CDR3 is TGTGCCAGCAGCCCCATGCCGGGGGCCGCGGGGGAGCAGTACTTC.

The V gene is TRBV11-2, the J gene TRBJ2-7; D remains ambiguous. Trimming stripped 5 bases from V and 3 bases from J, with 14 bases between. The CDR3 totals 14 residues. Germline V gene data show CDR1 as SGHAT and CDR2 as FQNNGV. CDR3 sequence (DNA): TGTGCCAGCAGCCCCCTAGTGGGGTTCTACGAGCAGTACTTC. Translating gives CASSPLVGFYEQYF.

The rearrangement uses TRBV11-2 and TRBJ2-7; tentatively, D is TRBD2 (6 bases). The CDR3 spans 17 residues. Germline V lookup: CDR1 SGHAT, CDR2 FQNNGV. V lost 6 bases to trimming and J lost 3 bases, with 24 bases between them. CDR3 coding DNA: TGTGCCAGCAGTATAGGGACGACGAAGGGACTTCACTACGAGCAGTACTTC. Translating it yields CASSIGTTKGLHYEQYF.

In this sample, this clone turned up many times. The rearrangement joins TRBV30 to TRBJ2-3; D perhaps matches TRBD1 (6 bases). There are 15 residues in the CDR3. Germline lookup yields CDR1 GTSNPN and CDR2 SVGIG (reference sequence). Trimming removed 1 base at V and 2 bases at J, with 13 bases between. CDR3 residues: CAWSDRDTFTDTQYF. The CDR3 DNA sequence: TGTGCCTGGAGTGACCGGGACACTTTCACAGATACGCAGTATTTT. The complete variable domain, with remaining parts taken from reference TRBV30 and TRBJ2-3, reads SQTIHQWPATLVQPVGSPLSLECTVEGTSNPNLYWYRQAAGRGLQLLFYSVGIGQISSEVPQNLSASRPQDRQFILSSKKLLLSDSGFYLCAWSDRDTFTDTQYFGPGTRLTVL.

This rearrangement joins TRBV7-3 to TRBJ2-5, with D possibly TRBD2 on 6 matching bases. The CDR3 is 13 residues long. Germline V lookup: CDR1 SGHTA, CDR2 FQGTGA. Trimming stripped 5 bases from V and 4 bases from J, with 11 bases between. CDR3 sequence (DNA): TGTGCCAGCAGCCGGGGGATCGGAGAGACCCAGTACTTC. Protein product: CASSRGIGETQYF.

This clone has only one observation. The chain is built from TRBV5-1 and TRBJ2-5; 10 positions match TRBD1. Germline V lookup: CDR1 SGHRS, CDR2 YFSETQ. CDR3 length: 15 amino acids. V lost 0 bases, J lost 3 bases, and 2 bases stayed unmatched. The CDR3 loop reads CASSLGGTGEETQYF. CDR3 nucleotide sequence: TGCGCCAGCAGCTTGGGCGGGACAGGGGAAGAGACCCAGTACTTC.